This TCR beta chain was sequenced for a study of memory CD4+ T cells and cytomegalovirus serostatus. This CDR3 comprises 15 residues. Trimming cost V 4 bases and J 3 bases; bases outside gene matches: 4. Germline CDR1 SGHTA, CDR2 FQGNSA. The data were produced by immunoSEQ multiplex PCR, yet TCRdb's version contains in-frame clones alone and is incomplete. Found here are 40,000 to 50,000 clones, roughly three quarters of them singletons; the top ten hold nearly 0.95%. Single viable CD3+CD4+CD8-CD45RO+ cells were sorted as the memory CD4+ T cells. The specimen sequenced was memory CD4+ T cells from blood. The rearrangement joins TRBV7-2 to TRBJ2-2; 8 bases are shared with TRBD1. The receptor comes from an adult in good health and CMV-seronegative. CDR3 nucleotide sequence: TGTGCCAGCAGCTCGACAGGGGCGGACACCGGGGAGCTGTTTTTT. Its translation is CASSSTGADTGELFF.